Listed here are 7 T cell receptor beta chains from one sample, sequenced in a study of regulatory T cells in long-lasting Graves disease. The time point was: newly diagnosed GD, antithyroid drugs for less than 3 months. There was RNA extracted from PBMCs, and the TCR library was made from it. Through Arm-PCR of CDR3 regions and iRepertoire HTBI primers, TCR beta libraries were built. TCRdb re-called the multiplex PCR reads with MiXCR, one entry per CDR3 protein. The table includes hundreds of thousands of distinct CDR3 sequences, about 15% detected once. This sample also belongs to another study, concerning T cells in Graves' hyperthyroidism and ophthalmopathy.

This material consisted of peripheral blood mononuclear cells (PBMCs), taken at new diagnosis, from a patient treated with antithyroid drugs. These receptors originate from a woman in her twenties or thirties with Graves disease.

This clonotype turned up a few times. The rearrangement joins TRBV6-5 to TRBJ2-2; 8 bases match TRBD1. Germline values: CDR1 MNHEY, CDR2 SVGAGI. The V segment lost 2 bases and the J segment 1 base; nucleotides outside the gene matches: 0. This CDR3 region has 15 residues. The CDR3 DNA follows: TGTGCCAGCAGTTACGGGACAGGGAACACCGGGGAGCTGTTTTTT. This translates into CASSYGTGNTGELFF.

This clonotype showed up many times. CDR3 protein: CVAGTAWELFF. DNA of the CDR3: TGTGTCGCGGGCACGGCGTGGGAGCTGTTTTTT. This chain uses TRBV6-1 with TRBJ2-2; D is possibly TRBD2 (5 bases). This CDR3 comprises 11 residues. From germline, CDR1 is MNHNS and CDR2 SASEGT.

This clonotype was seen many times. The CDR3 region is CASSLTWDRDTYHNEQFF. For the CDR3, the DNA is TGTGCCAGCAGCTTAACCTGGGACAGGGACACTTATCACAATGAGCAGTTCTTC. V is TRBV7-8 and J is TRBJ2-1, with 9 bases fitting TRBD1. The V gene's germline CDR1 is SGHVS and CDR2 FQNEAQ. The CDR3 runs to 18 residues. With V trimmed by 2 bases and J by 5 bases, 13 bases remained unmatched.

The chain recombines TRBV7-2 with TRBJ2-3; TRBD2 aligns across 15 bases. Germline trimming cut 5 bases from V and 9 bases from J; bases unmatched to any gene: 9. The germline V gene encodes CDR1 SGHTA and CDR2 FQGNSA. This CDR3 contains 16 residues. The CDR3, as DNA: TGTGCCAGCAGCCCACTGGGACTAGCGGGAGGAGGCACGCAGTATTTT. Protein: CASSPLGLAGGGTQYF.

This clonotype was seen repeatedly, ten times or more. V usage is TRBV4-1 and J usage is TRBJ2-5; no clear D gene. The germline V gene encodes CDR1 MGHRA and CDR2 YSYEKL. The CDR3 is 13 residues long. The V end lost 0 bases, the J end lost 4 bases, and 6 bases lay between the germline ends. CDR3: CASSQEVLETQYF. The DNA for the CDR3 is TGCGCCAGCAGCCAAGAAGTATTAGAGACCCAGTACTTC.

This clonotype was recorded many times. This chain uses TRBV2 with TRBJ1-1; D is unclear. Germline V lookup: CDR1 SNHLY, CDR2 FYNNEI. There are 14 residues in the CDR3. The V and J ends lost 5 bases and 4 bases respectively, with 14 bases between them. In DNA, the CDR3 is TGTGCCAGCAGTCTTAGGGAGGCGAGCACTGAAGCTTTCTTT. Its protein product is CASSLREASTEAFF.

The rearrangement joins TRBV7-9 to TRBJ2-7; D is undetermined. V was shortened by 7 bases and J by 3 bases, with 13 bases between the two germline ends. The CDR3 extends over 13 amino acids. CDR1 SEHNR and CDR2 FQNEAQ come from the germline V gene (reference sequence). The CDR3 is CASTLDPYYEQYF. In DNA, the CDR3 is TGTGCCAGCACCCTCGACCCATACTACGAGCAGTACTTC.